These T cell receptor beta chains were read from a single sample in a study of neoadjuvant anti-PD-1 for oral cavity cancer. Profiling relied on immunoSEQ multiplex PCR, and the TCRdb table lists in-frame clones only, not all of them. The sample includes around 68,000 clones, roughly nine tenths seen only once; the top ten take approximately 2.6%. Sequencing used PBMCs, obtained after nivolumab (anti-PD-1) treatment. Receptors originate from a person aged 35 to 85 with oral cavity squamous cell carcinoma. CDR3s include the opening cysteine and the closing phenylalanine or tryptophan. The D gene is left open where the match is weak. Clone size is given for some rows only: seen once, a few or many times, or a class if the clone is expanded.

abundance	j_gene	v_gene	d_gene	CDR3nt	CDR3aa
few	TRBJ2-2	TRBV6-4	.	TGTGCCAGCAGTGACTCGGGGGCGGCCGGGGAGCTGTTTTTT	CASSDSGAAGELFF
.	TRBJ2-7	TRBV11-2	.	TGTGCCAGCAGCTTAGAAGGCCAGGCCTACGAGCAGTACTTC	CASSLEGQAYEQYF
.	TRBJ2-5	TRBV4-1	.	TGCGCCAGCAGCCAAGAAACCGGGGCAAGTGAGACCCAGTACTTC	CASSQETGASETQYF
.	TRBJ1-5	TRBV10-1	.	TGCGCCAGCACCCGAGGGGCAGCTCAGCCCCAGCATTTT	CASTRGAAQPQHF
.	TRBJ2-6	TRBV5-4	.	TGTGCCAGCAGCCAAGCGAGGGGGAGCGGTGGGGCCAACGTCCTGACTTTC	CASSQARGSGGANVLTF
.	TRBJ1-4	TRBV12-5	.	TGTGCTAGTGGCGGCCGTTTTAACGGGGGAAAGGACGAAAAACTGTTTTTT	CASGGRFNGGKDEKLFF
.	TRBJ2-1	TRBV11-3	.	TGTGCCAGCAGCTTAGGTCGGCAGTACAATGAGCAGTTCTTC	CASSLGRQYNEQFF
.	TRBJ2-2	TRBV5-8	.	TGTGCCAGCAGCCCTGGACATCGGATCACCGGGGAGCTGTTTTTT	CASSPGHRITGELFF
.	TRBJ2-2	TRBV5-1	.	TGCGCCAGCAGCTTGGGACCGGGCACCGGGGAGCTGTTTTTT	CASSLGPGTGELFF
.	TRBJ2-3	TRBV5-4	TRBD2	TGTGCCAGCAGCCCTAAAGCGGGATTCACAGATACGCAGTATTTT	CASSPKAGFTDTQYF
once	TRBJ2-1	TRBV5-1	.	TGCGCCAGCAGCTTGTTAGCGGAGCACTACAATGAGCAGTTCTTC	CASSLLAEHYNEQFF
.	TRBJ2-7	TRBV4-2	TRBD1	TGTGCCAGCAGCTCCATTCAAGGGGGACAGGGGAGGAACGAGCAGTACTTC	CASSSIQGGQGRNEQYF
once	TRBJ2-1	TRBV9	TRBD1	TGTGCCAGCAGCGAAACAGGGGGTGGGTACAATGAGCAGTTCTTC	CASSETGGGYNEQFF
.	TRBJ2-7	TRBV9	TRBD2	TGTGCCAGCAGCGTGGCAACTAGCGGCGACGAGCAGTACTTC	CASSVATSGDEQYF
.	TRBJ2-1	TRBV4-2	TRBD2	TGTGCCAGCAGCCAGGGACTAGCGGGAGATGAGCAGTTCTTC	CASSQGLAGDEQFF
.	TRBJ1-2	TRBV5-1	.	TGCGCCAGCAGCTCCACCTCGGGGCAGGGAATCTATGGCTACACCTTC	CASSSTSGQGIYGYTF
.	TRBJ2-7	TRBV30	.	TGTGCCTGGAGTACTCAGGGTAACTACGAGCAGTACTTC	CAWSTQGNYEQYF
.	TRBJ2-1	TRBV27	TRBD2	TGTGCCAGCAGCAGACCACCCCATAGCGGGAGTAGGGATGAGCAGTTCTTC	CASSRPPHSGSRDEQFF
.	TRBJ1-6	TRBV6-5	.	TGTGCCAGCAGTTACCTACAGAATTCACCCCTCCACTTT	CASSYLQNSPLHF
.	TRBJ2-5	TRBV2	.	TGTGCCAGCAGGCTAGGGAGGGAGACCCAGTACTTC	CASRLGRETQYF
.	TRBJ1-3	TRBV9	.	TGTGCCAGCAGCTTATCCCCGGGACAAGCTTTTGGAAACACCATATATTTT	CASSLSPGQAFGNTIYF
.	TRBJ2-3	TRBV7-6	TRBD1	TGTGCCAGCAGCCAGGGACAGGGGCGAGGAGATACGCAGTATTTT	CASSQGQGRGDTQYF
.	TRBJ1-1	TRBV4-1	.	TGCGCCAGCAGCCACCCTCCGAACACTGAAGCTTTCTTT	CASSHPPNTEAFF
few	TRBJ1-5	TRBV27	TRBD1	TGTGCCAGCAGGGCCGGGACAGGGGGTTCACAGCCCCAGCATTTT	CASRAGTGGSQPQHF
.	TRBJ2-7	TRBV5-4	TRBD2	TGTGCCAGCAGCCCCACCGGGACTAGCGGCGAGCAGTACTTC	CASSPTGTSGEQYF
.	TRBJ1-6	TRBV5-1	.	TGCGCCAGCAGCTTGACAGACCATAATTCACCCCTCCACTTT	CASSLTDHNSPLHF
.	TRBJ2-7	TRBV21-1	.	TGTGCCAGCAGCACTGGGACAGGCGGATCCCACGAGCAGTACTTC	CASSTGTGGSHEQYF
.	TRBJ2-3	TRBV30	.	TGTGCCTGGAGTCCCACAGATACGCAGTATTTT	CAWSPTDTQYF
.	TRBJ2-3	TRBV19	TRBD2	TGTGCCAGTAGTATGCTGAGCGGGAGGGATACGCAGTATTTT	CASSMLSGRDTQYF
.	TRBJ2-3	TRBV5-4	.	TGTGCCAGCAGAGGGAGGGGGGGCAGTACAGATACGCAGTATTTT	CASRGRGGSTDTQYF
.	TRBJ2-1	TRBV5-1	.	TGCGCCAGCAGCTTCATGGTAGATGAGCAGTTCTTC	CASSFMVDEQFF
.	TRBJ2-7	TRBV2	TRBD1	TGTGCCAGCAGTGTGGACAGGGATTACTTC	CASSVDRDYF
.	TRBJ1-2	TRBV10-3	TRBD1	TGTGCCATCAGCTCCTACCGGGACAGGGAGGAAGGCTACACCTTC	CAISSYRDREEGYTF
.	TRBJ1-3	TRBV19	.	TGTGCCAGTAAGCCTACCCACTCTGGAAACACCATATATTTT	CASKPTHSGNTIYF
.	TRBJ1-6	TRBV5-1	.	TGCGCCAGCAGCTTGGCCGGTCGGGGCCCGAGCTCCTATAATTCACCCCTCCACTTT	CASSLAGRGPSSYNSPLHF
few	TRBJ2-2	TRBV7-3	TRBD2	TGTGCCACCCAGCGTACAGCGGGAGGTACCGGGGAGCTGTTTTTT	CATQRTAGGTGELFF
.	TRBJ1-1	TRBV11-2	.	TGTGCCAGCAGCCCACTGACACATGAAGCTTTCTTT	CASSPLTHEAFF
.	TRBJ2-7	TRBV5-6	.	TGTGCCAGCAGCTCCATCCAGGGCGGCGAGCAGTACTTC	CASSSIQGGEQYF
.	TRBJ1-1	TRBV7-6	.	TGTGCCAGCAGCTTAAGACAGCTGAACACTGAAGCTTTCTTT	CASSLRQLNTEAFF
.	TRBJ2-6	TRBV9	TRBD1	TGTGCCAGCAGCGTCACCGGGACAGGGACGAGCTCTGGGGCCAACGTCCTGACTTTC	CASSVTGTGTSSGANVLTF
.	TRBJ2-4	TRBV11-2	.	TGTGCCAGCAGCTTAGAGCTCCCCTTAACAGGAACCAAAAACATTCAGTACTTC	CASSLELPLTGTKNIQYF
.	TRBJ1-1	TRBV27	.	TGTGCCAGCAGTTTATGGGGTAGCACTGAAGCTTTCTTT	CASSLWGSTEAFF
.	TRBJ2-1	TRBV5-1	.	TGCGCCAGCAGCTTGGGGCATAACTCCTACAATGAGCAGTTCTTC	CASSLGHNSYNEQFF
.	TRBJ1-4	TRBV5-1	.	TGCGCCAGCAGCCGGATGACACTAACTAATGAAAAACTGTTTTTT	CASSRMTLTNEKLFF
.	TRBJ2-5	TRBV6-5	TRBD1	TGTGCCAGCAGTTACCTTCAGGGGGCCGGGTGGGAGACCCAGTACTTC	CASSYLQGAGWETQYF
.	TRBJ1-1	TRBV6-1	.	TGTGCCACGAGGCGGGGGAACACTGAAGCTTTCTTT	CATRRGNTEAFF
.	TRBJ2-1	TRBV5-1	.	TGCGCCAGCAAGGAGTATCCTTCCTACAATGAGCAGTTCTTC	CASKEYPSYNEQFF
.	TRBJ2-3	TRBV7-8	.	TGTGCCAGCAGCGAGACGGCGCTAAGGGTGACAGATACGCAGTATTTT	CASSETALRVTDTQYF
.	TRBJ2-1	TRBV4-1	TRBD2	TGCGCCAGCAGGAGGCTAGCGGGAGTGAATGAGCAGTTCTTC	CASRRLAGVNEQFF
.	TRBJ1-2	TRBV14	.	TGTGCCAGCAGCCAAGCCTCTGGAACGAGTCCCGGCTACACCTTC	CASSQASGTSPGYTF
.	TRBJ1-2	TRBV27	TRBD1	TGTGCCAGCAGTGGGACAGCGACTAACTATGGCTACACCTTC	CASSGTATNYGYTF
.	TRBJ1-2	TRBV2	TRBD1	TGTGCCAGCAGCGACGACAGGGGCTTTGGCTATGGCTACACCTTC	CASSDDRGFGYGYTF
.	TRBJ2-1	TRBV27	TRBD2	TGTGCCAGCAGTTTAATAATAGCGGGAGACAATGAGCAGTTCTTC	CASSLIIAGDNEQFF
.	TRBJ2-1	TRBV7-3	.	TGTGCCAGCAGCTTTCCCGGGAATGATGAGCAGTTCTTC	CASSFPGNDEQFF
.	TRBJ2-1	TRBV30	TRBD2	TGTGCCTCCCGAGTGTTGGGAGGGCTTGAGCAGTTCTTC	CASRVLGGLEQFF
.	TRBJ1-4	TRBV2	.	TGTGCCAGCAGGCCAATGGGGGGGCAGGCTGAAAAACTGTTTTTT	CASRPMGGQAEKLFF
.	TRBJ2-1	TRBV30	.	TGTGCCTGGAGTCTAGACAGCAATGAGCAGTTCTTC	CAWSLDSNEQFF
.	TRBJ1-1	TRBV28	.	TGTGCCAGCAGTTTGGTCGGGACAATTAACACTGAAGCTTTCTTT	CASSLVGTINTEAFF